Listed here are 11 T cell receptor beta chains from one sample, sequenced in a study of T-cell memory formation after mild COVID-19. TCRdb called the 5' RACE reads again in MiXCR, with one record for every CDR3 protein. The sample yields fewer than 650,000 distinct CDR3 sequences, about 20% seen once. The sequenced material came from PBMCs or a T cell subset sorted from them (not recorded which). Source of these receptors: an adult woman who had mild COVID-19 (a few samples of this study predate the infection). Cell type and time point are not known.

The chain employs TRBV27 and TRBJ2-1, with no clear D. This CDR3 contains 14 residues. CDR1 MNHEY and CDR2 SMNVEV come from the germline V gene (reference sequence). The ends were cut back, 6 bases at V and 9 bases at J, with 18 bases in the middle. The CDR3 nucleotides read TGTGCCAGCAGCCTCGACGTTTGGTTCGGTGAGCAGTTCTTC. It is translated as CASSLDVWFGEQFF.

This clonotype was seen a few times. The CDR3 nucleotides read TGTGCCAGCAGTTACTCGATTTCTGGGGGGCCCAAGTACTTC. Translated: CASSYSISGGPKYF. The chain couples TRBV6-5 to TRBJ2-7; D is tentatively TRBD1 or TRBD2 (6 bases each). The CDR3 covers 14 residues. Germline CDR1 and CDR2: MNHEY and SVGAGI. V lost 0 bases and J 11 bases, leaving 17 bases between the germline ends.

This clonotype showed up just a few times. The chain combines TRBV5-1 with TRBJ2-2; TRBD1 is a possible D gene (6 bases). Germline V CDR1 and CDR2: SGHRS, YFSETQ. Trimming stripped 0 bases from V and 2 bases from J, with 8 bases between. The CDR3 has 15 amino acids. The CDR3 coding sequence is TGCGCCAGCAGCTTGGCCAGGGGAAACACCGGGGAGCTGTTTTTT. Its translation is CASSLARGNTGELFF.

The chain links TRBV20-1 to TRBJ1-4; D is perhaps TRBD1 (5 bases). Trimming stripped 6 bases from V and 8 bases from J, with 19 bases between. The CDR3 runs 14 residues. Germline V gene sequence: CDR1 DFQATT, CDR2 SNEGSKA (reference sequence). CDR3 region: CSASSGSRGEKLFF. The CDR3 bases are TGCAGTGCCAGTTCAGGGTCTAGAGGAGAAAAACTGTTTTTT.

The chain is built from TRBV7-3 and TRBJ2-2; D ambiguous. With 5 bases removed from V and 4 bases from J, the gap between germline ends came to 11 bases. Germline lookup yields CDR1 SGHTA and CDR2 FQGTGA. CDR3 size: 14 residues. The CDR3 bases are TGTGCCAGCAGCCCTCGGGCATTCACCGGGGAGCTGTTTTTT. Translation gives CASSPRAFTGELFF.

This clonotype has a handful of counts. V is TRBV20-1 and J is TRBJ2-6; D not certain. In germline, CDR1 is DFQATT, CDR2 SNEGSKA (reference sequence). Trimming left V 2 bases short and J 0 bases short, with 5 bases between. This CDR3 has 14 residues. CDR3 in DNA: TGCAGTGCTAGACAGGTCTCTGGGGCCAACGTCCTGACTTTC. This encodes CSARQVSGANVLTF.

This chain joins TRBV6-6 and TRBJ1-5, with 9 bases that match TRBD1. Trimming at V came to 6 bases and at J to 7 bases, leaving 19 bases not matched to a gene. The CDR3 contains 18 residues. CDR1 is MNHNY and CDR2 is SVGAGI in the germline V gene (reference sequence). CDR3 residues: CASSNLSGNRGRDQPQHF. The DNA for the CDR3 is TGTGCCAGCAGCAATCTGAGTGGGAACAGGGGGCGCGACCAGCCCCAGCATTTT.

The V call is TRBV14, the J call TRBJ1-6; TRBD1 matches at 7 bases. Germline V lookup: CDR1 SGHDN, CDR2 FVKESK. Unmatched junction bases numbered 3, after V lost 3 bases and J lost 7 bases. This CDR3 region has 14 residues. CDR3 DNA: TGTGCCAGCAGCCATCTACAGGGGAATTCACCCCTCCACTTT. Its protein product is CASSHLQGNSPLHF. Together with reference TRBV14 and TRBJ1-6, the CDR3 gives the full variable domain: EAGVTQFPSHSVIEKGQTVTLRCDPISGHDNLYWYRRVMGKEIKFLLHFVKESKQDESGMPNNRFLAERTGGTYSTLKVQPAELEDSGVYFCASSHLQGNSPLHFGNGTRLTVT.

The rearrangement links TRBV7-9 to TRBJ1-2; 8 bases align to TRBD1. Trimming at V came to 1 base and at J to 8 bases, leaving 9 bases not matched to a gene. This CDR3 contains 15 residues. Germline V CDR1 and CDR2: SEHNR, FQNEAQ (reference sequence). The CDR3: CASSLEVQGDPGYTF. CDR3 bases: TGTGCCAGCAGCTTAGAAGTACAGGGGGACCCGGGCTACACCTTC.

The V call is TRBV3-1, the J call TRBJ2-5; D gene unclear. The CDR3 has 14 residues. Between the trimmed V and J ends, which lost 4 bases and 5 bases, there was a span of 14 bases. CDR1 and CDR2 (germline): LGHDT, YNNKEL (reference sequence). CDR3 amino acids: CASSPKMVWETQYF. The CDR3, as DNA: TGTGCCAGCAGCCCCAAGATGGTATGGGAGACCCAGTACTTC.

The V gene is TRBV7-9, the J gene TRBJ2-6; 8 positions match TRBD1. This CDR3 spans 19 amino acids. The V segment lost 5 bases and the J segment 2 bases; nucleotides outside the gene matches: 14. Germline CDR1 SEHNR, CDR2 FQNEAQ (reference sequence). The CDR3 region is CASSQPDRGTEAGANVLTF. The CDR3 DNA sequence: TGTGCCAGCAGCCAACCCGACAGGGGAACGGAAGCTGGGGCCAACGTCCTGACTTTC.